This T cell receptor (beta chain) came from a study of cytomegalovirus exposure and HLA in healthy donors. PCR involved 60 Vbeta and 13 Jbeta primers. The protocol was immunoSEQ multiplex PCR, while the TCRdb copy is restricted to in-frame clones and leaves out a portion. The sample carries 180,000 or so clones, 75% recorded once. Germline V gives CDR1 SEHNR, CDR2 FQNEAQ (reference sequence). The CDR3 has 13 residues. J gave up 5 bases and V 5 bases, and 6 bases lay outside the gene matches. The origin of this receptor is a woman aged 40-49 years in good health and CMV-seropositive. The specimen was PBMCs. The chain carries TRBV7-9 and TRBJ2-7, with 7 bases matching TRBD1. The CDR3 spells CASSPTGINEQYF. CDR3 sequence (DNA): TGTGCCAGCAGCCCGACAGGGATAAACGAGCAGTACTTC.